The 8 T cell receptor beta chains below come from one sample, sequenced in a study of CD8 T cells in ankylosing spondylitis. In TCRdb, the 5' RACE reads were re-called with MiXCR into one record per CDR3 protein. The sample has more than 250,000 distinct CDR3 sequences, 11% seen once. The sample consisted of blood, either unsorted or a sorted T cell fraction (not recorded which). The receptors stem from a female donor with ankylosing spondylitis or in good health (not recorded which).

This clonotype was observed at least ten times. V usage is TRBV9 and J usage is TRBJ1-6; D ambiguous. This CDR3 region has 15 residues. Germline V lookup: CDR1 SGDLS, CDR2 YYNGEE. With 3 bases removed from V and 9 bases from J, the gap between germline ends came to 16 bases. The CDR3 spells CASSDDLWGLSPLHF. The CDR3 coding sequence is TGTGCCAGCAGCGACGACCTTTGGGGTCTTTCACCCCTCCACTTT.

This clonotype was seen many times. The chain couples TRBV29-1 to TRBJ2-7, with D uncertain. Looked up from germline, CDR1 is SQVTM and CDR2 is ANQGSEA. The CDR3 totals 13 residues. Between the trimmed V and J ends, which lost 4 bases and 2 bases, there was a span of 12 bases. The chain's CDR3 is CSVGSRATYEQYF. The CDR3 region has the DNA TGCAGCGTTGGCAGCAGAGCAACCTACGAGCAGTACTTC.

This clonotype was seen many times. V usage is TRBV27 and J usage is TRBJ2-5; tentatively, D is TRBD1 or TRBD2 (6 bases each). The CDR3 length is 14 residues. V lost 6 bases to trimming and J lost 7 bases, with 18 bases between them. Per the germline V gene, CDR1 is MNHEY and CDR2 is SMNVEV (reference sequence). The CDR3 protein is CASRPIGGQSTQYF. DNA of the CDR3: TGTGCCAGCAGACCTATCGGGGGACAATCGACCCAGTACTTC.

This clonotype was recorded at least ten times. The chain links TRBV12-3 or TRBV12-4 to TRBJ1-2; D is ambiguous. Trimming removed 3 bases from V and 7 bases from J, with 15 bases in between. The CDR3 totals 14 residues. CDR3 DNA: TGTGCCAGCAGTTTTAGGTTCGAGGTGGTTGGCTACACCTTC. This gives the protein CASSFRFEVVGYTF.

This clonotype turned up a few times. The chain uses TRBV15 and TRBJ1-4; no definite D call. Germline V gene lookup returns CDR1 LNHNV and CDR2 YYDKDF (reference sequence). V was cut by 3 bases and J by 8 bases, with 13 bases left in between. This CDR3 spans 14 amino acids. The CDR3 nucleotides are TGTGCCACCAGCAGGGACTGGGGAGAGGAAAAACTGTTTTTT. This gives the protein CATSRDWGEEKLFF.

In this sample, this clonotype turned up many times. The chain is built from TRBV5-6 and TRBJ2-5; D is unclear. V was cut by 0 bases and J by 8 bases, with 11 bases left in between. There are 13 residues in the CDR3. The germline CDR1 and CDR2 sequences are SGHDT and YYEEEE. CDR3 DNA sequence: TGTGCCAGCAGCTTGGCCGGGTTCGGAACCCAGTACTTC. This encodes CASSLAGFGTQYF.

This clonotype appeared many times. The chain carries TRBV20-1 and TRBJ1-5; D unresolved. Trimming removed 3 bases at V and 3 bases at J, with 15 bases between. The CDR3 consists of 15 residues. Germline loops: CDR1 DFQATT, CDR2 SNEGSKA (reference sequence). For the CDR3, the DNA is TGCAGTGCTAGGGACGAAAGGTTCCTCAATCAGCCCCAGCATTTT. It yields the protein CSARDERFLNQPQHF.

This clonotype was observed a few times. The CDR3 sequence is CSAPEETDTQYF. Written as DNA, the CDR3 is TGCAGTGCTCCAGAGGAGACAGATACGCAGTATTTT. This chain joins TRBV20-1 and TRBJ2-3; D uncertain. Trimming shortened V by 5 bases and J by 3 bases, and 9 bases separated the two germline ends. The germline gives CDR1 DFQATT, CDR2 SNEGSKA (reference sequence). CDR3 length: 12 amino acids.